This entry lists 17 T cell receptor beta chains sequenced from one sample in a study of shared clonotypes between healthy human individuals. This table comes from immunoSEQ multiplex PCR, and its TCRdb copy is limited to in-frame clones, with some not included. The sample holds around 450,000 clones, roughly 80% seen once. Sequencing was done on a sample of PBMCs. The receptors shown here come from a woman between 40 and 50 years old in good health. Some clones in this sample may be carry-over from other donors' samples.

This clone was detected only once. This chain links TRBV27 with TRBJ1-5; D unresolved. This CDR3 has 15 amino acids. CDR1 is MNHEY and CDR2 is SMNVEV in the germline V gene (reference sequence). The V gene lost 8 bases and the J gene lost 7 bases, with 21 bases spanning the gap. The CDR3 nucleotides are TGTGCCAGCTCCGCCAGGAGGGCAGGAGGCCAGCCCCAGCATTTT. Amino acid sequence: CASSARRAGGQPQHF.

This clone was detected many times. The V call is TRBV10-1, the J call TRBJ1-1, with D unresolved. The germline V gene has CDR1 WNHNN and CDR2 SYGVQD (reference sequence). The CDR3 length is 13 residues. V was trimmed by 6 bases and J by 4 bases, leaving 12 bases between them. The chain's CDR3 is CASRATRSTEAFF. The CDR3 bases are TGCGCCAGCAGGGCCACAAGGAGCACTGAAGCTTTCTTT.

V and J are TRBV27 and TRBJ2-5; no firm D call. Matching the DNA end better, TRBJ2-7 makes the J call doubtful. The CDR3 contains 13 residues. Germline CDR1 reads MNHEY; CDR2 reads SMNVEV (reference sequence). The CDR3 sequence is CASSLSKGAEQYF. The CDR3 DNA is TGTGCCAGCAGTTTATCAAAGGGTGCCGAGCAGTACTTC.

This clone was counted a few times. V gene TRBV15 combines with J gene TRBJ1-2; D possibly corresponds to TRBD1 (6 bases). This CDR3 is built from 14 residues. Trimming pared 1 base from V and 5 bases from J, leaving 11 bases between. The germline V gene encodes CDR1 LNHNV and CDR2 YYDKDF (reference sequence). This CDR3 is CATSRGARGYGYTF. The DNA for the CDR3 is TGTGCCACCAGCAGAGGAGCCAGGGGATATGGCTACACCTTC.

The gene calls are TRBV28 and TRBJ2-3; possible D gene TRBD2, 5 bases. The CDR3 contains 16 residues. The germline V gene has CDR1 MDHEN and CDR2 SYDVKM. Trimming removed 6 bases at V and 0 bases at J, with 16 bases between. CDR3 nucleotide sequence: TGTGCCAGCAGCCCGGTAGCGAAGTCTAGCACAGATACGCAGTATTTT. Encoded protein: CASSPVAKSSTDTQYF. Combining the CDR3 with reference TRBV28 and TRBJ2-3 gives the whole variable domain DVKVTQSSRYLVKRTGEKVFLECVQDMDHENMFWYRQDPGLGLRLIYFSYDVKMKEKGDIPEGYSVSREKKERFSLILESASTNQTSMYLCASSPVAKSSTDTQYFGPGTRLTVL.

This chain links TRBV5-1 with TRBJ2-1, with 14 bases identical to TRBD2. Germline CDR1 and CDR2: SGHRS and YFSETQ. V trimming: 4 bases; J trimming: 3 bases; junction bases outside the gene matches: 6. The CDR3 is 17 residues long. The CDR3 nucleotides read TGCGCCAGCAGCCCCGGGACTAGCGGGAGCTACTACAATGAGCAGTTCTTC. This sequence encodes CASSPGTSGSYYNEQFF.

This clone was seen once. The chain couples TRBV5-4 to TRBJ2-2; a possible D gene is TRBD1 (5 bases). This CDR3 has 16 amino acids. Deletions cut 0 bases from V and 4 bases from J, with 13 bases between. Germline-derived CDR1 and CDR2 are SGHNT and YYREEE (reference sequence). CDR3 coding DNA: TGTGCCAGCAGCTTGGCCCCAGGGAAGACCACCGGGGAGCTGTTTTTT. This encodes CASSLAPGKTTGELFF.

This clone has just a few counts. The chain uses TRBV20-1 and TRBJ1-2; D possibly corresponds to TRBD1 (5 bases). Germline values: CDR1 DFQATT, CDR2 SNEGSKA (reference sequence). This CDR3 has 11 residues. The CDR3: CRTQRGDGYTF. CDR3 DNA: TGCAGGACCCAACGGGGGGACGGCTACACCTTC.

A few counts support this clone. V usage is TRBV27 and J usage is TRBJ2-1; the match to TRBD2 covers 7 bases. The CDR3 is 16 amino acids. Germline trimming cut 9 bases from V and 0 bases from J; bases unmatched to any gene: 11. Germline lookup yields CDR1 MNHEY and CDR2 SMNVEV (reference sequence). CDR3 in DNA: TGTGCCAGTAAAGGGAGGGACCCCAGCTCCTACAATGAGCAGTTCTTC. As protein: CASKGRDPSSYNEQFF.

This rearrangement joins TRBV2 to TRBJ1-2; D is unresolved. Germline CDR1 is SNHLY and CDR2 is FYNNEI. Trimming left V 6 bases short and J 1 base short, with 9 bases between. CDR3 length: 13 residues. This CDR3 reads CASSLLFNYGYTF. In DNA, the CDR3 is TGTGCCAGCAGCCTCCTGTTTAACTATGGCTACACCTTC.

The gene calls are TRBV29-1 and TRBJ1-2; TRBD1 might be the D (6 bases). The CDR3 runs to 14 residues. V was trimmed by 7 bases and J by 3 bases, leaving 18 bases between them. Germline V gene lookup returns CDR1 SQVTM and CDR2 ANQGSEA. Here the CDR3 reads CSAWAGVKDYGYTF. CDR3 coding DNA: TGCAGCGCTTGGGCAGGGGTGAAGGACTATGGCTACACCTTC.

The V call is TRBV29-1, the J call TRBJ2-7; D is uncertain. The CDR3 has 16 residues. V was clipped by 8 bases and J by 4 bases, with 27 bases between them. Germline V gene sequence: CDR1 SQVTM, CDR2 ANQGSEA. This chain's CDR3 is CSTHSLGRANSYEQYF. Written as DNA, the CDR3 is TGCAGCACCCATTCCCTTGGGCGCGCGAATTCATACGAGCAGTACTTC.

The chain recombines TRBV28 with TRBJ2-4, with D uncertain. The V gene's germline CDR1 is MDHEN and CDR2 SYDVKM. The CDR3 length is 16 residues. With 5 bases removed from V and 0 bases from J, the gap between germline ends came to 14 bases. CDR3 in amino acids: CASSENFEEAKNIQYF. The CDR3 DNA reads TGTGCCAGCAGTGAAAATTTTGAAGAAGCCAAAAACATTCAGTACTTC.

The rearrangement joins TRBV4-2 to TRBJ2-7, with unresolved D. The V end lost 0 bases, the J end lost 3 bases, and 6 bases lay between the germline ends. This CDR3 spans 13 amino acids. Germline V gene sequence: CDR1 LGHNA, CDR2 YNFKEQ. The CDR3 here is CASSQDQDYEQYF. The CDR3 DNA follows: TGTGCCAGCAGCCAAGATCAGGACTACGAGCAGTACTTC.

This clone has a single count. The chain carries TRBV7-6 and TRBJ2-7; 9 positions match TRBD2. Germline CDR1 reads SGHVS; CDR2 reads FNYEAQ. This CDR3 has 16 residues. After removal of 1 base from V and 7 bases from J, the junction contained 11 bases not matched to a gene. The chain's CDR3 is CASSLEPSGTSKEQYF. In nucleotides, the CDR3 is TGTGCCAGCAGCTTAGAGCCTAGCGGGACATCGAAGGAGCAGTACTTC. The full variable domain, in which reference TRBV7-6 and TRBJ2-7 provide the parts outside the CDR3, is GAGVSQSPRYKVTKRGQDVALRCDPISGHVSLYWYRQALGQGPEFLTYFNYEAQQDKSGLPNDRFSAERPEGSISTLTIQRTEQRDSAMYRCASSLEPSGTSKEQYFGPGTRLTVT.

The V gene is TRBV11-2, the J gene TRBJ2-2; D may be TRBD1 (6 bases). With 1 base removed from V and 3 bases from J, the gap between germline ends came to 9 bases. The germline V gene has CDR1 SGHAT and CDR2 FQNNGV. There are 15 residues in the CDR3. CDR3 bases: TGTGCCAGCAGCTTAGTTGCAGGGGACACCGGGGAGCTGTTTTTT. Protein sequence: CASSLVAGDTGELFF.

This chain connects TRBV28 to TRBJ1-2; 7 bases agree with TRBD1. J gave up 4 bases and V 10 bases, and 9 bases lay outside the gene matches. The CDR3 covers 13 residues. Germline V gives CDR1 MDHEN, CDR2 SYDVKM. In DNA form, the CDR3 reads TGTGCCATCAACTCAGGGGGAAGCTATGGCTACACCTTC. This gives the protein CAINSGGSYGYTF.